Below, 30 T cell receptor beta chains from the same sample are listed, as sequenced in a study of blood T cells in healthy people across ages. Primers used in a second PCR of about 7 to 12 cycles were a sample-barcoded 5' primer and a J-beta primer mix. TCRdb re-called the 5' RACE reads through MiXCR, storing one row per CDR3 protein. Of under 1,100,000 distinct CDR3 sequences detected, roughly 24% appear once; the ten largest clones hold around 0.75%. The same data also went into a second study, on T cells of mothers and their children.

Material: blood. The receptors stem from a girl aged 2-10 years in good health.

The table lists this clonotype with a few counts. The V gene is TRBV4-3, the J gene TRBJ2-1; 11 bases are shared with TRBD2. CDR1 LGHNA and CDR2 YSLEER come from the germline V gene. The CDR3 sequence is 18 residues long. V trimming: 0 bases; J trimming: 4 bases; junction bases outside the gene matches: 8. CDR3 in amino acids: CASSQESVAGGPYNEQFF. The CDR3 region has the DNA TGCGCCAGCAGCCAAGAAAGTGTAGCGGGGGGGCCGTACAATGAGCAGTTCTTC.

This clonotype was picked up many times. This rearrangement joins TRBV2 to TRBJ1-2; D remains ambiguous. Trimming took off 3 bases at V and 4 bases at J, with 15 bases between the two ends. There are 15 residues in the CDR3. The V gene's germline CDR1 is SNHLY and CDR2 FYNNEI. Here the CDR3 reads CASSELRGRGYGYTF. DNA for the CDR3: TGTGCCAGCAGTGAGCTGAGAGGTCGTGGCTATGGCTACACCTTC.

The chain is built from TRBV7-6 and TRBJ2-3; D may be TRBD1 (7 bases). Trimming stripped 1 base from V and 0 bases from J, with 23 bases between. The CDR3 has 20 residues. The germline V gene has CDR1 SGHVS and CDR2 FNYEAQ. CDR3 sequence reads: CASSLVEGASAGPSTDTQYF. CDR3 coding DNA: TGTGCCAGCAGCTTAGTTGAGGGGGCCAGTGCGGGACCTAGCACAGATACGCAGTATTTT.

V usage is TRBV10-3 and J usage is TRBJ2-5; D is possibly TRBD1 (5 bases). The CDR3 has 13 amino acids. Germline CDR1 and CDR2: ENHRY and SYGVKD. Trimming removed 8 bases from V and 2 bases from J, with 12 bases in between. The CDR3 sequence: CAISLGLQETQYF. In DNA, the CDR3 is TGTGCCATCTCCTTGGGGCTGCAAGAGACCCAGTACTTC.

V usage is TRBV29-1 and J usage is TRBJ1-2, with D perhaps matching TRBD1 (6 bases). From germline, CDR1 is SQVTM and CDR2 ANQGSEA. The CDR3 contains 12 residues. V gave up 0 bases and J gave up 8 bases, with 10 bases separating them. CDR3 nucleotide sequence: TGCAGCGTTGAAGATCAGGGGAGAGGCTACACCTTC. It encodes CSVEDQGRGYTF.

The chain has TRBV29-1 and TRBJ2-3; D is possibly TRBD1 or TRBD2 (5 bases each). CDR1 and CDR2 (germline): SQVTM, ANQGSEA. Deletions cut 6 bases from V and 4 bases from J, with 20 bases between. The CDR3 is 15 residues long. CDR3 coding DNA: TGCAGCGTGACCAGGGTTGCCAAAGCGGCAGATACGCAGTATTTT. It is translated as CSVTRVAKAADTQYF.

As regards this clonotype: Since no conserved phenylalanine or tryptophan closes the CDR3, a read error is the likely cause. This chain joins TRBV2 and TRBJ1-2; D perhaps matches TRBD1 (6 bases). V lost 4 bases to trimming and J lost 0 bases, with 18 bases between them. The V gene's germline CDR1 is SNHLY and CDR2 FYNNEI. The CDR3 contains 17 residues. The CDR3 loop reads CASSVLQGGRANYGYTL. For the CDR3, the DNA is TGTGCCAGCAGTGTTTTACAGGGAGGTCGGGCTAACTATGGCTACACCTTA.

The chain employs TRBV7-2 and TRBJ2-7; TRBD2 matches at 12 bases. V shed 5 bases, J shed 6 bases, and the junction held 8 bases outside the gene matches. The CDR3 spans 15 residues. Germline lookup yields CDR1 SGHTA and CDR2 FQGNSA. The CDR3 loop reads CASSPRLAGDGEQYF. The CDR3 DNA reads TGTGCCAGCAGCCCAAGACTAGCGGGAGATGGCGAGCAGTACTTC.

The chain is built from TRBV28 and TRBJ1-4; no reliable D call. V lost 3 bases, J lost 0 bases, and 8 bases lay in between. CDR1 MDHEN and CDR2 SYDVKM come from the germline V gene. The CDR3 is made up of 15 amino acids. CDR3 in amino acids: CASSFRRSTNEKLFF. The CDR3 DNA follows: TGTGCCAGCAGTTTTCGACGTTCAACTAATGAAAAACTGTTTTTT. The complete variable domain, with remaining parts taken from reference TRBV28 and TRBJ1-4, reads DVKVTQSSRYLVKRTGEKVFLECVQDMDHENMFWYRQDPGLGLRLIYFSYDVKMKEKGDIPEGYSVSREKKERFSLILESASTNQTSMYLCASSFRRSTNEKLFFGSGTQLSVL.

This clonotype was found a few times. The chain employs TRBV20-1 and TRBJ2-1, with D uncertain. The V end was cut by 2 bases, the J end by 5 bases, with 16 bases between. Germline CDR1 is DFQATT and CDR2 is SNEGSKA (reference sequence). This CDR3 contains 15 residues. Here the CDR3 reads CSARSQRIGNNEQFF. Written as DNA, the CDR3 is TGCAGTGCTAGAAGCCAACGGATTGGAAACAATGAGCAGTTCTTC.

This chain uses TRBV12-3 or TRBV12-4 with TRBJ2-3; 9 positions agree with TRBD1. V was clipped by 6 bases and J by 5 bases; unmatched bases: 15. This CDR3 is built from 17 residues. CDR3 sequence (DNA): TGTGCCAGCAGACCAGTCCCCTACAGGGGGCAAGAAGATACGCAGTATTTT. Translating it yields CASRPVPYRGQEDTQYF.

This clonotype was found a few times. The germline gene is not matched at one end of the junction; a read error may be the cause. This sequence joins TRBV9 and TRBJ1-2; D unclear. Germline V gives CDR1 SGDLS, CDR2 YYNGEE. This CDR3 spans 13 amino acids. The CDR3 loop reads CARSVGEVGGYTF. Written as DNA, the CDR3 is TGTGCCCGCAGCGTAGGAGAGGTTGGTGGCTACACCTTC.

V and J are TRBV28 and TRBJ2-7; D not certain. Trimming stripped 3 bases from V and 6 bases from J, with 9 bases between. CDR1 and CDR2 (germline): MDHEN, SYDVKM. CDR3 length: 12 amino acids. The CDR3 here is CASSFFSREQYF. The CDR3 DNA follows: TGTGCCAGCAGTTTCTTCTCCCGCGAGCAGTACTTC.

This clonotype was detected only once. CDR3 nucleotide sequence: TGCGCCAGCAGTGAGAGGGGGCGTAACGGTGAGCAGTTCTTC. Translating gives CASSERGRNGEQFF. This rearrangement joins TRBV10-1 to TRBJ2-1; 7 nucleotides match TRBD1. The V segment lost 2 bases and the J segment 9 bases; nucleotides outside the gene matches: 7. CDR3 size: 14 residues. Per germline, CDR1 WNHNN and CDR2 SYGVQD (reference sequence).

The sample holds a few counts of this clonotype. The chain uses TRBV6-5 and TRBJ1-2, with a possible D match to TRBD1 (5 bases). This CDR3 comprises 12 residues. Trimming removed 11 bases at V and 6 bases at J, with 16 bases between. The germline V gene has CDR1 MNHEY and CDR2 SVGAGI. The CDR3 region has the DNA TGTGCCTGTGGGGACCTTTCAAATGGCTACACCTTC. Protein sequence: CACGDLSNGYTF.

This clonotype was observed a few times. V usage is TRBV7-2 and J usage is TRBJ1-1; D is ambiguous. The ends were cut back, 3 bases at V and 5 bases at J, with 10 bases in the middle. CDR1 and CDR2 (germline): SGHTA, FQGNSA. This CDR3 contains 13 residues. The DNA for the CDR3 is TGTGCCAGCAGCTTCGGGAGGGAGACTGAAGCTTTCTTT. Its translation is CASSFGRETEAFF.

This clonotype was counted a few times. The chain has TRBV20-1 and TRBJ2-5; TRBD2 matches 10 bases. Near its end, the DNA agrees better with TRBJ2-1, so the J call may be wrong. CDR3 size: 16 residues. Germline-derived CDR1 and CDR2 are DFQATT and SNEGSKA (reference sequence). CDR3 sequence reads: CSARLPSGGIYNEQFF. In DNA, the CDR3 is TGCAGTGCTAGGCTTCCTAGCGGGGGAATCTACAATGAGCAGTTCTTC.

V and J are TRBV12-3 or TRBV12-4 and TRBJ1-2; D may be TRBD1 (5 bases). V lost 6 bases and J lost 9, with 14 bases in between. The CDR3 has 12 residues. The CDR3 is CASSPGTGSYTF. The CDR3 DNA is TGTGCCAGCAGCCCGGGGACGGGGAGCTACACCTTC.

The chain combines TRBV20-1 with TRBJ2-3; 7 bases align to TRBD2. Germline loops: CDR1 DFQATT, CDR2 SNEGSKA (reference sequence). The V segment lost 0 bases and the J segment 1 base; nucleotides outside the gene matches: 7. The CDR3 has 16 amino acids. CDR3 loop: CSARDQRLAGTDTQYF. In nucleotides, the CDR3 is TGCAGTGCTAGAGATCAAAGGCTAGCGGGCACAGATACGCAGTATTTT.

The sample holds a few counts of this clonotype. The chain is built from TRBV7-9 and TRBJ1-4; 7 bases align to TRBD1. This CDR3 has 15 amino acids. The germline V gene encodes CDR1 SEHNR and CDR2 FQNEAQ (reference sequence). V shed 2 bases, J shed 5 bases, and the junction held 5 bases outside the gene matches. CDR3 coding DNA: TGTGCCAGCAGCTTACCAGGGGGGTTAAATGAAAAACTGTTTTTT. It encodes CASSLPGGLNEKLFF.

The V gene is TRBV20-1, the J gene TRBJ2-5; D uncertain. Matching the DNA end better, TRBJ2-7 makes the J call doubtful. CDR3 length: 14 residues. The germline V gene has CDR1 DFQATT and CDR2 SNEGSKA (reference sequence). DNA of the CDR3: TGCAGTGCTAGAGCTGACCTCTCTTCCTACGAGCAGTACTTC. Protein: CSARADLSSYEQYF.

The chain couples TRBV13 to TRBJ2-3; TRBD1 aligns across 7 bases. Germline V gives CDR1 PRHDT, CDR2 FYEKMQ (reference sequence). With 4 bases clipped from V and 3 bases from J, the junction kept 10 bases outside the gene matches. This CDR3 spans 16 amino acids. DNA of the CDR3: TGTGCCAGCAGCTCTCGACAGGGCGGGTGGACAGATACGCAGTATTTT. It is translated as CASSSRQGGWTDTQYF.

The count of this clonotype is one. The CDR3 spells CASSYSGSYSYEQYF. The CDR3 DNA reads as TGTGCCAGCAGTTACTCGGGCAGCTATTCCTACGAGCAGTACTTC. The chain recombines TRBV6-5 with TRBJ2-7; no reliable D call. The germline V gene encodes CDR1 MNHEY and CDR2 SVGAGI. The CDR3 runs to 15 residues. V dropped 0 bases and J dropped 1 base, with 10 bases sitting between them.

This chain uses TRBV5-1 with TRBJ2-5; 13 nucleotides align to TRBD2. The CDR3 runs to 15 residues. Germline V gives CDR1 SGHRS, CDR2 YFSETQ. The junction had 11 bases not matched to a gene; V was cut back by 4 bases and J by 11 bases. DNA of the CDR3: TGCGCCAGCAGCGCCGGGACTAGCGGGACTAGGGAGCAGTACTTC. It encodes CASSAGTSGTREQYF.

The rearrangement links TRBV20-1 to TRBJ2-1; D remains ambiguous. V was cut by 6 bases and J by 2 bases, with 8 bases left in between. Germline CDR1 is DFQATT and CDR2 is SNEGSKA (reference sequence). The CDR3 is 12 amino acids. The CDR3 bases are TGCAGTGCCCAGGTTACCTACAATGAGCAGTTCTTC. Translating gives CSAQVTYNEQFF.

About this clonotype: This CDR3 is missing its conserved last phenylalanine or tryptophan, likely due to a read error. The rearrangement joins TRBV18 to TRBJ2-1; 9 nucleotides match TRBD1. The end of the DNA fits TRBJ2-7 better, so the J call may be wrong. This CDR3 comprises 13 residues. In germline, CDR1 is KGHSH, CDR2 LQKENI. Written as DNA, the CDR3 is TGTGCCAGTTCCGGGACAGGGCCCCATGAGCAGTACATC. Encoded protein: CASSGTGPHEQYI.

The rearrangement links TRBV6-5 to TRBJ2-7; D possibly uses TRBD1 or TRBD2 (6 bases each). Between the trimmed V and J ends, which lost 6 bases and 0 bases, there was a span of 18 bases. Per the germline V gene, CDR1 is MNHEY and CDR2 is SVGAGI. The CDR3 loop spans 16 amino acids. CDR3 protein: CASRSRGGRSSYEQYF. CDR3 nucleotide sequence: TGTGCCAGCAGATCTCGAGGGGGGCGATCCTCCTACGAGCAGTACTTC.

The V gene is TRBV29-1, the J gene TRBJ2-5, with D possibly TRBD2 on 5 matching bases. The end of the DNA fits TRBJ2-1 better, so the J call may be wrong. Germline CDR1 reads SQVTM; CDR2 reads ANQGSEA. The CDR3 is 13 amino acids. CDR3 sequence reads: CSVRGLITNEQFF. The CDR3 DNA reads TGCAGCGTTCGGGGTCTTATCACGAATGAGCAGTTCTTC.

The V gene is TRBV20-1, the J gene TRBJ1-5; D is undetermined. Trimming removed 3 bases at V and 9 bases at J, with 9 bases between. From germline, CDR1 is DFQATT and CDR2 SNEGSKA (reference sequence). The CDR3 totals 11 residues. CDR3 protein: CSASPLGPQHF. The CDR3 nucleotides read TGCAGTGCTAGCCCTTTGGGGCCCCAGCATTTT.

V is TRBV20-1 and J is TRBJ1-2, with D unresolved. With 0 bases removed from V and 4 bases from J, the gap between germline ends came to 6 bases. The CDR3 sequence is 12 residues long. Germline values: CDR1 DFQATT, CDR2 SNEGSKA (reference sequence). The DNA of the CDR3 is TGCAGTGCTAGAGAGCGGAGCTATGGCTACACCTTC. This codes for CSARERSYGYTF.